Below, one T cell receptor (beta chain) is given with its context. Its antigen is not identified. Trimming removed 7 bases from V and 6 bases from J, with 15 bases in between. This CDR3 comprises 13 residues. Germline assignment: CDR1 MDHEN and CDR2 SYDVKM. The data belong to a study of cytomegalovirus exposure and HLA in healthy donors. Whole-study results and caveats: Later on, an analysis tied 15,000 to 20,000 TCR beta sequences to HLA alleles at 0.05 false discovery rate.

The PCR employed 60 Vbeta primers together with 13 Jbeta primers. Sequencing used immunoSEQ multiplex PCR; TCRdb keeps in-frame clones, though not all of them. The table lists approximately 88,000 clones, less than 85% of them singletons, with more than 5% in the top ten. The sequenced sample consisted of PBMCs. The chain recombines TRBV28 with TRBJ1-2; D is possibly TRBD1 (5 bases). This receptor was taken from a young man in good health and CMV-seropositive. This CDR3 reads CASTSIRGNGYTF. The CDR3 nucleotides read TGTGCCAGCACCTCGATCCGGGGGAATGGCTACACCTTC.